These T cell receptor beta chains were read from a single sample in a study of cytomegalovirus exposure and HLA in healthy donors. Measured with immunoSEQ multiplex PCR; TCRdb has only the in-frame clones, and not every one. The sample shows 150,000 to 200,000 clones, roughly 84% of them seen only once. The sequenced sample consisted of PBMCs. The receptors stem from a boy under 10 years old in good health and CMV-seronegative. Each CDR3 is given with its conserved first and last residue. The order of the fields is J gene, V gene, D gene, clone size, CDR3 protein, CDR3 DNA. A D gene is named only where the DNA matches it firmly. Clone sizes are given selectively: once, few, many, or a class where the clone is expanded.

>TRBJ2-1|TRBV18|TRBD1|NA
CASSPPGTGAYNEQFF
TGTGCCAGCTCACCTCCCGGGACAGGGGCTTACAATGAGCAGTTCTTC
>TRBJ2-3|TRBV28|TRBD2|NA
CASRLGPSGMTDTQYF
TGTGCCAGCAGACTAGGTCCTAGCGGGATGACAGATACGCAGTATTTT
>TRBJ2-7|TRBV5-1|TRBD2|NA
CASKGGRAMTHEQYF
TGCGCCAGCAAAGGCGGGAGGGCCATGACCCACGAGCAGTACTTC
>TRBJ2-2|TRBV2|TRBD2|NA
CASRGLAGNTGELFF
TGTGCCAGCAGAGGACTAGCGGGGAACACCGGGGAGCTGTTTTTT
>TRBJ2-3|TRBV28|TRBD2|NA
CASSLGQQGLAGFLDTQYF
TGTGCCAGCAGTTTGGGGCAGCAGGGACTAGCGGGATTTTTAGATACGCAGTATTTT
>TRBJ2-7|TRBV6-1|TRBD1|few
CASSAPWGQGAYEQYF
TGTGCCAGCAGTGCACCCTGGGGACAGGGGGCTTACGAGCAGTACTTC
>TRBJ1-4|TRBV5-6|NA|few
CASSLDRRNEKLFF
TGTGCCAGCAGCCTCGACAGGCGTAATGAAAAACTGTTTTTT
>TRBJ2-7|TRBV21-1|NA|NA
CAQGQGHRLGPYEQYF
TGTGCCCAGGGACAAGGGCATCGGCTCGGGCCCTACGAGCAGTACTTC
>TRBJ1-1|TRBV5-1|NA|NA
CASRSHRRGGNTEAFF
TGCGCCAGCAGGTCGCACAGGAGGGGTGGGAACACTGAAGCTTTCTTT
>TRBJ2-1|TRBV6-1|NA|NA
CASSETVLHNEQFF
TGTGCCAGCAGTGAGACTGTACTACACAATGAGCAGTTCTTC
>TRBJ2-7|TRBV5-1|TRBD1|NA
CASSLRRQGYEQYF
TGCGCCAGCAGCCTCCGTCGACAGGGCTACGAGCAGTACTTC
>TRBJ2-3|TRBV19|TRBD1|NA
CASMVQGGTDTQYF
TGTGCCAGTATGGTACAGGGGGGAACAGATACGCAGTATTTT
>TRBJ1-2|TRBV5-1|TRBD1|once
CASSGDRSNYGYTF
TGCGCCAGCAGCGGGGACAGGAGTAACTATGGCTACACCTTC
>TRBJ2-7|TRBV28|NA|once
CASSPSGGSSSYEQYF
TGTGCCAGCAGTCCATCGGGGGGCTCTAGCTCCTACGAGCAGTACTTC
>TRBJ1-1|TRBV5-4|NA|NA
CASSSTGLNTEAFF
TGTGCCAGCAGCTCGACAGGATTGAACACTGAAGCTTTCTTT
>TRBJ2-2|TRBV12-5|NA|NA
CASGLVLQGGTGELFF
TGTGCTAGTGGTTTGGTACTTCAGGGAGGAACCGGGGAGCTGTTTTTT
>TRBJ1-2|TRBV11-3|TRBD1|NA
CASSLTGGVGYTF
TGTGCCAGCAGCTTAACAGGGGGGGTTGGCTACACCTTC
>TRBJ1-3|TRBV5-1|NA|once
CASSFDIPSGNTIYF
TGCGCCAGCAGCTTCGACATCCCCTCTGGAAACACCATATATTTT
>TRBJ1-2|TRBV19|NA|NA
CASSISSGNYGYTF
TGTGCCAGTAGTATCTCGTCCGGTAACTATGGCTACACCTTC
>TRBJ1-5|TRBV2|NA|few
CASTSIGTYGQPQHF
TGTGCCAGCACTTCCATCGGGACTTACGGACAGCCCCAGCATTTT
>TRBJ2-7|TRBV18|NA|NA
CASSPPSGSEDEQYF
TGTGCCAGCTCACCACCCTCCGGGAGCGAGGACGAGCAGTACTTC
>TRBJ2-1|TRBV5-3|TRBD2|NA
CARSHLPSGRARGINEQFF
TGTGCCAGAAGCCACCTTCCTAGCGGGAGGGCCAGGGGTATCAATGAGCAGTTCTTC
>TRBJ2-7|TRBV4-1|TRBD1|few
CASSQPGQGARGYEQYF
TGCGCCAGCAGCCAACCGGGACAGGGGGCGCGGGGGTACGAGCAGTACTTC
>TRBJ2-1|TRBV25-1|NA|NA
CASSDSVGRNEQFF
TGTGCCAGCAGTGATAGCGTGGGGAGAAATGAGCAGTTCTTC
>TRBJ2-1|TRBV29-1|NA|NA
CSVGLEISYNEQFF
TGCAGCGTAGGACTCGAAATCTCCTACAATGAGCAGTTCTTC
>TRBJ2-5|TRBV4-2|NA|once
CASSQDPQFQETQYF
TGTGCCAGCAGCCAAGACCCACAGTTCCAAGAGACCCAGTACTTC
>TRBJ1-5|TRBV4-1|TRBD1|few
CASSQEWGTGDRYSNQPQHF
TGCGCCAGCAGCCAAGAATGGGGGACAGGGGATCGGTATAGCAATCAGCCCCAGCATTTT
>TRBJ2-2|TRBV5-1|NA|NA
CASSLGAENTGELFF
TGCGCCAGCAGCCTGGGGGCAGAAAATACCGGGGAGCTGTTTTTT
>TRBJ2-7|TRBV27|TRBD2|NA
CASSRYPGTIAYEQYF
TGTGCCAGCAGTAGATATCCCGGGACTATCGCCTACGAGCAGTACTTC
>TRBJ2-7|TRBV7-2|TRBD1|NA
CASAGDRGSYEQYF
TGTGCCAGCGCTGGGGACAGGGGATCCTACGAGCAGTACTTC
>TRBJ2-1|TRBV29-1|NA|once
CSALTSFWGNEQFF
TGCAGCGCCTTAACTAGCTTCTGGGGCAATGAGCAGTTCTTC
>TRBJ1-4|TRBV28|NA|NA
CASTLRGEKLFF
TGTGCCAGCACCCTTAGGGGAGAAAAACTGTTTTTT
>TRBJ1-1|TRBV18|NA|NA
CASSQASTVANTEAFF
TGTGCCAGCTCGCAAGCCAGTACAGTGGCGAACACTGAAGCTTTCTTT
>TRBJ2-5|TRBV9|TRBD1|once
CASSVGEGAQETQYF
TGTGCCAGCAGCGTAGGTGAGGGGGCCCAAGAGACCCAGTACTTC
>TRBJ1-2|TRBV6-5|NA|NA
CASSYSQGRSYTF
TGTGCCAGCAGTTACAGCCAGGGTAGGAGCTACACCTTC
>TRBJ2-2|TRBV25-1|TRBD2|NA
CASSEYFSLAGDTGELFF
TGTGCCAGCAGTGAATATTTTTCGCTAGCGGGCGACACCGGGGAGCTGTTTTTT
>TRBJ1-2|TRBV15|TRBD1|once
CATSRDRSQYGYTF
TGTGCCACCAGCAGGGACAGGTCCCAATATGGCTACACCTTC
>TRBJ2-1|TRBV9|TRBD2|NA
CASSVVSGLAGVLFF
TGTGCCAGCAGCGTAGTCTCCGGACTAGCGGGAGTCTTGTTCTTC
>TRBJ2-7|TRBV28|TRBD1|NA
CASRETGGGTYEQYF
TGTGCCAGCAGGGAGACAGGGGGTGGAACCTACGAGCAGTACTTC
>TRBJ1-2|TRBV25-1|NA|few
CASSGAAYYGYTF
TGTGCCAGCAGTGGTGCTGCGTACTATGGCTACACCTTC
>TRBJ2-7|TRBV5-1|TRBD2|NA
CASSPGLAGVMYEQYF
TGCGCCAGCAGTCCTGGACTAGCGGGAGTTATGTACGAGCAGTACTTC
>TRBJ2-7|TRBV10-2|NA|NA
CASSESGNYEQYF
TGCGCCAGCAGTGAGAGCGGAAACTACGAGCAGTACTTC
>TRBJ2-1|TRBV25-1|NA|few
CASKFDFEREQFF
TGTGCCAGCAAATTCGACTTCGAGCGTGAGCAGTTCTTC
>TRBJ1-1|TRBV21-1|NA|NA
CASSALPGGRETEAFF
TGTGCCAGCAGCGCCCTTCCAGGGGGCAGAGAAACTGAAGCTTTCTTT
>TRBJ2-3|TRBV5-4|NA|NA
CASSLRSTDTQYF
TGTGCCAGCAGCCTACGTAGCACAGATACGCAGTATTTT
>TRBJ2-7|TRBV5-1|NA|few
CASSLAFEQYF
TGCGCCAGCAGCTTGGCCTTTGAGCAGTACTTC
>TRBJ2-1|TRBV30|TRBD2|NA
CAWSTNGTSGGPSSYNEQFF
TGTGCCTGGAGTACAAACGGGACTAGCGGGGGGCCGAGCTCCTACAATGAGCAGTTCTTC
>TRBJ2-6|TRBV10-3|TRBD1|NA
CAISESRGPGANVLTF
TGTGCCATCAGTGAGTCCAGGGGGCCCGGGGCCAACGTCCTGACTTTC
>TRBJ2-7|TRBV28|NA|few
CASSFPAQPYEQYF
TGTGCCAGCAGTTTCCCCGCACAGCCCTACGAGCAGTACTTC
>TRBJ2-7|TRBV11-2|TRBD2|NA
CASSLARGGQGREQYF
TGTGCCAGCAGCTTAGCGCGGGGGGGCCAGGGGCGGGAGCAGTACTTC
>TRBJ2-5|TRBV19|TRBD2|few
CASSIDTTSGAQETQYF
TGTGCCAGTAGTATAGATACGACTAGCGGGGCCCAAGAGACCCAGTACTTC
>TRBJ2-2|TRBV28|TRBD2|NA
CASSLPGLAGGRGELFF
TGTGCCAGCAGTCTTCCGGGACTAGCGGGAGGCCGGGGGGAGCTGTTTTTT
>TRBJ2-1|TRBV4-1|TRBD2|NA
CASSQDLAGTINEQFF
TGCGCCAGCAGCCAAGATCTAGCGGGAACGATCAATGAGCAGTTCTTC
>TRBJ2-5|TRBV7-3|TRBD2|NA
CASSFTSGPQETQYF
TGTGCCAGCAGCTTCACTAGCGGTCCCCAAGAGACCCAGTACTTC
>TRBJ2-5|TRBV6-1|TRBD2|NA
CASSETSGVQETQYF
TGTGCCAGCAGTGAAACTAGCGGGGTCCAAGAGACCCAGTACTTC